The T cell receptor (beta chain) described here comes from a study of identical twins. This clonotype was counted a few times. The antigen is undetermined. Each CDR3 protein gets one entry after TCRdb re-called the 5' RACE reads with MiXCR. The sample contains approximately 280,000 distinct CDR3 sequences, under 9.5% of which appear only once. This CDR3 comprises 17 residues. Germline V CDR1 and CDR2: SGHTS, YDEGEE. Trimming removed 4 bases from V and 0 bases from J, with 17 bases in between. General observations from the study: Models, which agreed with sharing between unrelated individuals, nonetheless underestimated the out-of-frame TCR alpha sharing seen in monozygotic twins.

These data also featured in a second study, about yellow fever vaccine responses in identical twins.

The chain recombines TRBV5-8 with TRBJ2-4; D is ambiguous. Input material: memory (CD45RO+) T cells sorted from blood. The TCR comes from a woman aged 18-29 years in good health. The CDR3, as DNA: TGTGCCAGCAGCCATCAAACCGAACTTCTAGCCAAAAACATTCAGTACTTC. Translation: CASSHQTELLAKNIQYF.